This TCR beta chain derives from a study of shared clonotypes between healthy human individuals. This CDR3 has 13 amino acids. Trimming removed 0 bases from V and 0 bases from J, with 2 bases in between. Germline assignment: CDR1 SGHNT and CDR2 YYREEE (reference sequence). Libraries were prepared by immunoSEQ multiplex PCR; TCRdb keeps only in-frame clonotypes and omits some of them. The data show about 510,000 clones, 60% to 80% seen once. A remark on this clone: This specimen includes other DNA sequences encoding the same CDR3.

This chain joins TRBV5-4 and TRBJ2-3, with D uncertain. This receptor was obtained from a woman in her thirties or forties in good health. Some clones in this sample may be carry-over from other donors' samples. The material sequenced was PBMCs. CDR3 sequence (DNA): TGTGCCAGCAGCTTGGGTAGCACAGATACGCAGTATTTT. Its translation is CASSLGSTDTQYF.